Given below is one T cell receptor beta chain in context. This record comes from a study of blood T cell repertoires in COVID-19. Across the whole study: Acute and convalescent COVID-19 specimens originated in the United States, Italy and Spain.

Trimming left V 3 bases short and J 6 bases short, with 12 bases between. The CDR3 spans 13 residues. The germline gives CDR1 SGHTA, CDR2 FQGNSA. Per the original data handling: Amplification from reference gene primers served as the basis for estimated nucleated cell counts. Libraries were prepared by immunoSEQ multiplex PCR; TCRdb keeps only in-frame clonotypes and omits some of them. V and J calls plus clone size are reproduced from that table; the DNA served to infer D and trimming. The profile shows more than 95,000 clones, 65% to 85% of them singletons. Source material: peripheral blood. The origin of this receptor is a man older than 75 with active or convalescent COVID-19. The gene calls are TRBV7-2 and TRBJ2-7; TRBD1 might be the D (5 bases). The CDR3 loop is CASSFDRRGEQYF. CDR3 DNA: TGTGCCAGCAGCTTCGACCGAAGGGGCGAGCAGTACTTC.